The present TCR beta chain was sequenced within a study of blood T cell repertoires in COVID-19. Across the whole study: Researchers got acute and convalescent COVID-19 samples from the United States, Italy and Spain.

Original analysis: Nucleated cell number was recorded as an estimate derived from reference gene primer amplification. Only in-frame clones appear in the TCRdb table, and some are missing; sequencing was by immunoSEQ multiplex PCR. D and trimming come from the DNA, and the V and J calls and clone size come from that table. The sample lists some 220,000 clones, around three quarters seen once, with 7.2% in the top ten. V was shortened by 4 bases and J by 2 bases, with 3 bases between the two germline ends. Germline-derived CDR1 and CDR2 are SGHRS and YFSETQ. This CDR3 has 12 amino acids. Material for sequencing was peripheral blood. J is TRBJ2-2 and V is TRBV5-1; no reliable D call. The receptor comes from a woman aged 70-85 years with acute or convalescent COVID-19. This chain's CDR3 is CASSLNTGELFF. DNA of the CDR3: TGCGCCAGCAGCCTCAACACCGGGGAGCTGTTTTTT. Looking up the rest from reference TRBV5-1 and TRBJ2-2 gives the full variable domain: KAGVTQTPRYLIKTRGQQVTLSCSPISGHRSVSWYQQTPGQGLQFLFEYFSETQRNKGNFPGRFSGRQFSNSRSEMNVSTLELGDSALYLCASSLNTGELFFGEGSRLTVL.